The T cell receptor beta chain described here comes from a study of T cells in Graves' hyperthyroidism and ophthalmopathy. Background on the study: At initial diagnosis, before any treatment had begun, peripheral blood was obtained. Overall study results and limits: Ophthalmopathy was distinguished from stable hyperthyroidism by 13 V-J signatures.

This CDR3 spans 13 amino acids. CDR1 is SGHTA and CDR2 is FQGNSA in the germline V gene. V lost 1 base and J 11 bases, leaving 14 bases between the germline ends. Exclusion of patients followed from uncontrolled infection, other autoimmune disease, pregnancy or lactation. There were TCR beta CDR3 regions amplified from RNA transcripts. The TCR CDR3 first-round RT-PCR relied on the HTBI primer set. TCRdb passed the multiplex PCR reads through MiXCR, listing each CDR3 protein once. The table records hundreds of thousands of distinct CDR3 sequences, roughly 15% of them present only once. This clonotype was picked up a small number of times. Its specificity is unknown.

This receptor was obtained from a woman aged 18-35 years with Graves' hyperthyroidism. The sequenced sample consisted of blood. This chain links TRBV7-2 with TRBJ1-1; D is undetermined. CDR3 residues: CASSLGAGPGAFF. The DNA for the CDR3 is TGTGCCAGCAGCTTAGGAGCCGGCCCCGGGGCTTTCTTT.